This record covers a single T cell receptor (beta chain). There is no known antigen for this receptor. No base qualities exist here, and no much larger clone lies one base off it. These data come from a study of cytomegalovirus exposure and HLA in healthy donors (TCRdb year 2017). About the investigation overall: An earlier analysis of approximately 640 of the donors reported approximately 270 Gb of sequence data and roughly 100 million unique TCR beta sequences from around 200 million T cells. The study was designed to test whether signatures of past pathogen exposure could be identified by cataloging public T cell receptors. Every discovery cohort repertoire had been produced on one sequencing platform. An early release that covered about 600 HLA-typed donors contained approximately 290 gigabases of sequencing data and tens of millions of unique TCR sequences. The study used immunosequencing to profile the T cell repertoires of approximately 630 subjects and linked those repertoires to cytomegalovirus serostatus. High-throughput TCR immunosequencing, statistical association of individual TCRs with disease status, and machine learning were combined to predict cytomegalovirus infection status. HLA typing covered class I and class II loci at four-digit resolution. The number of typed donors differed by locus: about 620-640 for A, B, C, DRB1 and DQB1; roughly 510 for DQA1; 606 for DPA1; and around 450 for DPB1. Rather than using new phenotypic data, the later analysis identified candidate immune exposures from TCR beta sequences and from how often those sequences occurred across donors. Roughly 5 DR-DQ haplotypes were handled as single units for association and clustering, since linkage in the cohort was strong. On average, roughly 250,000 unique TCR beta nucleotide sequences were sequenced per donor among some 420 genotyped donors of the cohort, with roughly 18% of those sequences being non-productive. A separate validation cohort of 100 to 150 different subjects was used in addition to the roughly 720-subject first cohort. An earlier analysis of more than 450 of the donors used high-throughput TCR beta sequencing to judge whether each TCR beta V gene segment behaved as functional or pseudogenic. In a later genetic analysis, genome-wide SNP genotypes for about 65% of the roughly 670 donors were used, and that subset was treated as a discovery cohort. Alongside the repertoire data, information on donor age, sex, ethnicity and CMV serostatus was compiled. In a later analysis, previously published TCR beta repertoires from 600 to 850 donors were re-analyzed and high-resolution HLA genotyping was added so that TCR occurrence patterns could be studied. Of the 300 to 450 genotyped donors, roughly 80% were placed in the genetic ancestry cluster associated with self-reported Caucasian donors. The paper's findings and limits, for the study overall: According to a later genetic analysis, donors in an Asian-associated ancestry cluster had fewer N-insertions in productive TCRs than the roughly 700-donor mean. A later analysis reported that several top co-occurrence clusters appeared linked to parvovirus B19, influenza, CMV and Epstein-Barr virus. The 87-base-pair reads could not distinguish some IMGT-functional V segments, including TRBV6-2 and TRBV6-3, so those segments were excluded. When HLA alleles, especially DR and DQ, strongly co-occurred, attributing TCR associations to individual alleles was difficult. Because counts were too low, 15 to 20 rarely observed V segments, including chromosome 9 orphons, were excluded from the earlier analysis of several hundred of the donors. Correlated functional status among segregating V segments might reflect linkage disequilibrium, but an unknown experimental factor could not be ruled out. A few of the identified cytomegalovirus-associated TCR beta chains were confirmed in vitro to be specific for cytomegalovirus antigens. A cluster of highly shared sequence variants was judged likely to be a technical artifact of the sequencing pipeline. Compared with equally common non-associated chains, HLA-associated TCR beta chains in a later analysis were more clonally expanded and had lower generation probabilities. In an earlier analysis of about 600 of the donors, most TCR beta V segments appeared in productive rearrangements about 90% or about 30% of the time, broadly matching IMGT annotations. It was suggested by the authors that the approach could potentially be generalized to other disease states and immunological phenotypes. In a later genetic analysis, a missense DCLRE1C variant was associated with V-gene and J-gene trimming of TCR beta chains, and the association was replicated in an independent cohort. This cohort had only TCR beta chains sequenced, and the lack of alpha or paired-chain data limited which features could be detected. Most TCR sequences were seen in very few donors, while some public TCRs were found in many individuals. A total of fewer than 200 TCR beta chains were listed by the study as associated with cytomegalovirus. The only immune exposure information available for the cohort was CMV serostatus. In a later analysis, most CMV-associated TCR beta chains were found to appear HLA-restricted, with HLA associations seemingly driven largely by CMV exposure. HLA typing was unavailable for some donors at each locus, so association tests used only the typed subset. A further reported finding was that TCR beta sequences accurately predicted the HLA-A and HLA-B alleles for most subjects in the first cohort. At a false discovery rate of 0.05, a later analysis linked around 17,000 TCR beta sequences to specific HLA alleles. The classifier was reported to diagnose cytomegalovirus status with high specificity and sensitivity in both the original cohort and the validation cohort. In a later analysis, the rate of TCR association differed among HLA loci, with DRB1 alleles having the most associated TCRs and HLA-C alleles having the fewest. The presence/absence analyses assumed that sequencing depth was roughly uniform across donors, and that assumption may not be true.

Measured from the cysteine to the phenylalanine, the CDR3 is 16 residues long. This entry keeps only the CDR3 DNA: 48 bases, framed from base 1. The germline V end is reduced by 5 bases and the J end by 1 base; junction bases left unmatched: 11. CDR1 and CDR2, per the germline V gene (reference sequence), are SEHNR and FQNEAQ. The library came from the immunoSEQ multiplex PCR assay. For the multiplex PCR, a mixture combining 60 forward primers for TCR Vbeta segments and 13 reverse primers for TCR Jbeta segments was used. The CDR3 region of rearranged TCR beta genes was amplified from genomic DNA by a multiplex PCR assay. The Illumina HiSeq System was used to sequence the amplified TCR beta libraries as 87-base-pair reads. The study's own analysis went as follows. A later analysis counted some 80 million unique TCR beta chains across the 666 repertoires, and around 9.9 million of these chains were shared by at least two donors. A nearest-neighbor algorithm error-corrected the raw reads and collapsed the reads into unique sequences, merging closely related sequences to remove PCR and sequencing errors. Alignment of CDR3 sequences to IMGT reference sequences was used to assign V, D and J gene segments. Each retained sequence needed at least a six-nucleotide match to both a V gene segment and a J gene segment. A rearrangement counted as productive if the CDR3 had no stop codons and remained in frame with V and J, and every other rearrangement counted as non-productive. CDR3 was defined by IMGT convention, running from the second conserved V-encoded cysteine to the conserved J-encoded phenylalanine. Sequences without an unambiguous match to a single V gene segment were excluded from the earlier analysis of several hundred of the donors. In an earlier analysis of around 590 of the donors, a V segment was called functional when productive rearrangements were above 56.7%, and segregating when the standard deviation between donors exceeded 5%. A statistical classification framework was developed to diagnose cytomegalovirus status using the catalog of TCR beta chain sequences. In a later analysis, V and J genes were assigned by comparing TCR nucleotide sequences against IMGT/GENE-DB human TR gene sequences. A later analysis assigned CDR3 sequences and most-parsimonious VDJ recombination scenarios with the TCRdist pipeline. In a later analysis, every TCR beta chain was defined by the combination of its CDR3 amino acid sequence and its V-gene family, and reads without a unique V-gene family were dropped. As a way to deal with suspected cross-contamination and a sequencing artifact, a later analysis dropped 640 or so nucleotide sequences that were highly shared and had low generation probability. In a later analysis, a clonal expansion index for each public chain was calculated from normalized within-repertoire ranks of inferred template counts. In a later analysis, generation probabilities were computed using a VDJ recombination model fitted to out-of-frame rearrangements, and the results were checked against IGoR. In a later analysis, TCR-TCR, TCR-HLA and TCR-CMV co-occurrence was scored with hypergeometric tests, and a repertoire-size bias correction was applied to TCR pairs. A later analysis estimated false discovery rates by permuting HLA or CMV assignments 20 times. In a later analysis, co-occurring TCRs were grouped with DBSCAN, and TCRdist sequence similarity was added when clustering was performed within HLA-allele-positive subsets. For co-occurrence clustering, repertoires with fewer than 30,000 or more than 120,000 public chains were excluded, along with roughly 5 repertoires with anomalous nucleotide sharing. TCRdb obtained this table from immuneACCESS and retained in-frame rearrangements with V and J assigned. These tables miss some clones; where compared with another copy, unresolved V genes account for less than half of the shortfall, and the remainder is unexplained. V, J and clone size reflect that table, while D and trimming were determined from the DNA. The sample includes approximately 150,000 clones, with roughly 85% observed a single time. The ten largest clones take up approximately 0.85% of the sample.

In total, 600 or so healthy bone marrow donors made up the cohort. Cohort members were all nominally healthy when sampled, although unrecorded immune exposures were likely present. The donor was CMV seronegative and belonged to the group of more than 300 seronegative cohort members. A peripheral blood sample was provided by each donor, and peripheral blood mononuclear cells were used for TCR beta sequencing. The Qiagen DNeasy Blood Extraction Kit was used to extract genomic DNA from the blood cell samples. Recombination linked TRBV7-9 to TRBJ2-7, and 7 bases in between align with TRBD2. The source is a woman aged 25-40 years in good health and CMV-seronegative. Source material: PBMCs. CDR3 loop: CASSPEAGRKSYEQYF. DNA sequence: TGTGCCAGCAGCCCCGAAGCGGGACGGAAATCCTACGAGCAGTACTTC.